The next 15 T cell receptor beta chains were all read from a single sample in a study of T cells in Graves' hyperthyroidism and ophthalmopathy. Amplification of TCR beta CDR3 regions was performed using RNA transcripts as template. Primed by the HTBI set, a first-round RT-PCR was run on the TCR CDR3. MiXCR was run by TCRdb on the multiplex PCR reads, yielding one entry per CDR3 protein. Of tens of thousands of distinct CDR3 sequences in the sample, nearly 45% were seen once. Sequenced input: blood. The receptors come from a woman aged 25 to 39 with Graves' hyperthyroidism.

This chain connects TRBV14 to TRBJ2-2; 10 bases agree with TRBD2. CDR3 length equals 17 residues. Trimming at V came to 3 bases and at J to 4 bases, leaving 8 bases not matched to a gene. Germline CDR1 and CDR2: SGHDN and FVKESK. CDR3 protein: CASSHSGRFLSTGELFF. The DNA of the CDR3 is TGTGCCAGCAGCCATAGCGGGAGGTTCCTTTCCACCGGGGAGCTGTTTTTT.

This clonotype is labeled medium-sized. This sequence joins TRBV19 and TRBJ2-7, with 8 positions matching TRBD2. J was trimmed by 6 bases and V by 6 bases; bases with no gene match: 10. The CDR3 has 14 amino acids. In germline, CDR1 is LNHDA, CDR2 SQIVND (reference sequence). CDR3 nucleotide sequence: TGTGCCAGTAGAATTACTAGCGGAGCCGGCGAGCAGTACTTC. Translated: CASRITSGAGEQYF.

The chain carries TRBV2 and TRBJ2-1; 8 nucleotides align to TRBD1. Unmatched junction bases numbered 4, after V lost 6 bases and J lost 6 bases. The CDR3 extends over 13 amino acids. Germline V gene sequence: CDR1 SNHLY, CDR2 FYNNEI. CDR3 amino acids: CASSLDRANEQFF. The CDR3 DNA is TGTGCCAGCAGCCTGGACAGGGCCAATGAGCAGTTCTTC.

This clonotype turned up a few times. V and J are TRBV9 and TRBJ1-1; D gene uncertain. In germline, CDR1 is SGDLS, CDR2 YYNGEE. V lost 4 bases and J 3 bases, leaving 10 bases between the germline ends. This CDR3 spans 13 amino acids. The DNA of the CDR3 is TGTGCCAGCAGCCCACGGGTTGACACTGAAGCTTTCTTT. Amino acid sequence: CASSPRVDTEAFF. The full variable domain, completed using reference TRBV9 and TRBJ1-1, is DSGVTQTPKHLITATGQRVTLRCSPRSGDLSVYWYQQSLDQGLQFLIQYYNGEERAKGNILERFSAQQFPDLHSELNLSSLELGDSALYFCASSPRVDTEAFFGQGTRLTVV.

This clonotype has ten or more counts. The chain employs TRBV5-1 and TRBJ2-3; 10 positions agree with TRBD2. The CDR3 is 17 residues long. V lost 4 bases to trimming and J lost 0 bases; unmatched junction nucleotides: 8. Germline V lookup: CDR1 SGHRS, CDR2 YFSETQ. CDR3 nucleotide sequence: TGCGCCAGCAGCATACCTGGACTAGCGGCAAGCACAGATACGCAGTATTTT. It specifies CASSIPGLAASTDTQYF. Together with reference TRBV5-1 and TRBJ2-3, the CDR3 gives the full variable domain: KAGVTQTPRYLIKTRGQQVTLSCSPISGHRSVSWYQQTPGQGLQFLFEYFSETQRNKGNFPGRFSGRQFSNSRSEMNVSTLELGDSALYLCASSIPGLAASTDTQYFGPGTRLTVL.

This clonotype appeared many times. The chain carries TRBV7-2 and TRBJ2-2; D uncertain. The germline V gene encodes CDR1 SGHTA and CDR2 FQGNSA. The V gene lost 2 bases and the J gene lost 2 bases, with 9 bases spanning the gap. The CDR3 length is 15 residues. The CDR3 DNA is TGTGCCAGCAGCTTATTGGGGTTCAACACCGGGGAGCTGTTTTTT. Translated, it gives CASSLLGFNTGELFF.

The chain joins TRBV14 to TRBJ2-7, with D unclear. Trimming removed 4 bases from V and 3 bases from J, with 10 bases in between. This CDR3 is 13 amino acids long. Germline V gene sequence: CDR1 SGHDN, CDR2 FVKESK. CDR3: CASSRDRLYEQYF. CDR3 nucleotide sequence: TGTGCCAGCAGCCGAGACCGTCTCTACGAGCAGTACTTC.

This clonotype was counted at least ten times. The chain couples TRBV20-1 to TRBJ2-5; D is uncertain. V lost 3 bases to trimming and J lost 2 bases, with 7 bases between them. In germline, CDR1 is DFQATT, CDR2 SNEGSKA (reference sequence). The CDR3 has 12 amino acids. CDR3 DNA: TGCAGTGCTAGGACACCACAAGAGACCCAGTACTTC. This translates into CSARTPQETQYF.

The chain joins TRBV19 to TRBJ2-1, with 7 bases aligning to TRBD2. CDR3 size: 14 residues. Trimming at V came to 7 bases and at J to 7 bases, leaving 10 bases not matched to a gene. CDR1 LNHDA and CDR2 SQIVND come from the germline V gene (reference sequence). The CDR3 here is CASNPAGVRNEQFF. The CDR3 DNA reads TGTGCCAGTAATCCGGCGGGAGTGAGGAATGAGCAGTTCTTC.

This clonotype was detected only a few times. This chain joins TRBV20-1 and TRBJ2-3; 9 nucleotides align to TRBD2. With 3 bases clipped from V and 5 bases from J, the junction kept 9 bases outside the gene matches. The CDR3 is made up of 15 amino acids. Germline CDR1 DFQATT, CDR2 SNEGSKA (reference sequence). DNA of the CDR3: TGCAGTGCTAGCGAAATAGCGGGAGTTGTAGATACGCAGTATTTT. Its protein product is CSASEIAGVVDTQYF.

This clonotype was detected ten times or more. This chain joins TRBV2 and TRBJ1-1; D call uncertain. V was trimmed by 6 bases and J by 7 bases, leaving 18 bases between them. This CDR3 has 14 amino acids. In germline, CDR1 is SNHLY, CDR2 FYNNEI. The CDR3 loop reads CASSQLRAGSEAFF. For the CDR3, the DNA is TGTGCCAGCAGCCAATTGAGGGCAGGTAGTGAAGCTTTCTTT.

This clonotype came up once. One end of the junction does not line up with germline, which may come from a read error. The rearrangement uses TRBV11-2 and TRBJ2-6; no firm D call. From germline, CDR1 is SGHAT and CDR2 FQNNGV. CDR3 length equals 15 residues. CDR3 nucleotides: TGTGCCGGCAGCCTAGGTGAATCTGGGGCCAACGTCCTGACTTTC. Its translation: CAGSLGESGANVLTF.

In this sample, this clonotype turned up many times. The CDR3 DNA is TGCAGTGCTAGAGTCTTTGGGCGGGAGGATCCCAATGAGCAGTTCTTC. This encodes CSARVFGREDPNEQFF. The V call is TRBV20-1, the J call TRBJ2-1; 8 bases agree with TRBD2. CDR1 is DFQATT, CDR2 SNEGSKA, per germline (reference sequence). This CDR3 region has 16 residues. The ends lost 1 base at V and 6 bases at J; junction bases unmatched: 11.

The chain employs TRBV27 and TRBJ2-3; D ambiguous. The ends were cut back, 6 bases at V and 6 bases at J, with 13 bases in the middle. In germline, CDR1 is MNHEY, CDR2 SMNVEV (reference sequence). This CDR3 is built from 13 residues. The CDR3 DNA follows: TGTGCCAGCAGATTAAACCCAGTCGATACGCAGTATTTT. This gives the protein CASRLNPVDTQYF.

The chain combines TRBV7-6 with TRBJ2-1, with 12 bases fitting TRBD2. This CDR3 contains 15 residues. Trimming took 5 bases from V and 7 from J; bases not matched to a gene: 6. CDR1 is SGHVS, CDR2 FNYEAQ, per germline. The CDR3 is CASSSPSGGANEQFF. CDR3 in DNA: TGTGCCAGCAGCAGTCCTAGCGGGGGGGCAAATGAGCAGTTCTTC.